This T cell receptor beta chain was profiled in a study of blood T cells in healthy people across ages. A second roughly 7 to 12 cycle PCR used barcoded and J-beta primers. TCRdb analysed the 5' RACE reads with MiXCR anew, one entry per CDR3 protein. Altogether about 1.1 million distinct CDR3 sequences are present, roughly two fifths being singletons, with the ten largest covering around 12%. This clonotype appeared a few times. Its antigen is undetermined. Notes on the study in general: Diversity of TCR beta per million T cells declined in a roughly linear way with age. Unsorted PBMCs ruled out conclusive naive versus antigen-experienced comparison. More naive CD4+ cells and higher diversity marked long-lived donors relative to aged donors. There was a strong correlation between TCR beta diversity and naive T cell percentage.

V was pared by 2 bases and J by 7 bases, with 9 bases between. CDR3 length equals 12 residues. Germline-derived CDR1 and CDR2 are MNHNY and SVGAGI (reference sequence). This clonotype originated in a man aged 18 to 30 in good health. The chain carries TRBV6-6 and TRBJ2-7, with D tentatively TRBD1 (5 bases). The sample was blood. As DNA, the CDR3 is TGTGCCAGCAGTTACGACCAGGGAGAGCAGTACTTC. Translation gives CASSYDQGEQYF.